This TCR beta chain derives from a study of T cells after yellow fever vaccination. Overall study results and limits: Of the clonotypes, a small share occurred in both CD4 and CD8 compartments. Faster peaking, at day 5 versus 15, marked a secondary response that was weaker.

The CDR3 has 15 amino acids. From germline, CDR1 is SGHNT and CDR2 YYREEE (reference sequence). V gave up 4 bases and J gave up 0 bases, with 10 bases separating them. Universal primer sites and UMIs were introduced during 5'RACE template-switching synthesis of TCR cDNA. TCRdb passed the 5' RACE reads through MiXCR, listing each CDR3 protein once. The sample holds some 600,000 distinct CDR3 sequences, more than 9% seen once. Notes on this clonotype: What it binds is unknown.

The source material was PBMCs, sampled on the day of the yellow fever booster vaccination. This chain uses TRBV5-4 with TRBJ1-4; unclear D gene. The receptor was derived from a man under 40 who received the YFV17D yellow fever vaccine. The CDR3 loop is CASSLDYATNEKLFF. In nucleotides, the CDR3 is TGTGCCAGCAGCCTTGATTATGCAACTAATGAAAAACTGTTTTTT.